This is a list of T cell receptor beta chains from one sample in a study of T cell repertoires in cytomegalovirus infection. Their antigens are not known. TCRdb re-called the reads through MiXCR, storing one row per CDR3 protein. The sample lists 110,000 to 150,000 distinct CDR3 sequences; 30% to 40% were seen once. The sample here was CD8+ T cells from cultured PBMCs, taken from culture after CMV antigen stimulation. Receptor source: a human donor in good health (CMV status not recorded). Some clones in this sample may be carry-over from other donors' samples. The CDR3 runs from the conserved cysteine through the conserved F or W. The D gene is left open where the match is weak. The size field is filled for only some rows; it gives once, few, many or a size class.

length	D	size	J	V	DNA	CDR3
17	TRBD2	few	TRBJ2-7	TRBV5-4	TGTGCCAGCAGCGACACTAGCGGGGGGGCCCCTTCCTACGAGCAGTACTTC	CASSDTSGGAPSYEQYF
14	NA	few	TRBJ2-7	TRBV28	TGTGCCAGCAACCCTATTCAGGGGCGTTACGAGCAGTACTTC	CASNPIQGRYEQYF
13	NA	few	TRBJ2-3	TRBV7-6	TGTGCCAGCAGCTTACTCAACACAGATACGCAGTATTTT	CASSLLNTDTQYF
13	NA	NA	TRBJ1-6	TRBV12-3/TRBV12-4	TGTGCCAGCAGAGAGGGGCCAGGTTGGTCCCTCCACTTT	CASREGPGWSLHF
12	NA	NA	TRBJ2-3	TRBV28	TGTGCCAGCCTGCGGGGCACAGATACGCAGTATTTT	CASLRGTDTQYF
16	NA	few	TRBJ2-1	TRBV7-6	TGTGCCAGCAGCTTTCTTGCCGGGGATGAGCACAATGAGCAGTTCTTC	CASSFLAGDEHNEQFF
14	NA	many	TRBJ1-2	TRBV11-1	TGTGCCAGCAGCTTACGGGGCTGGAACTATGGCTACACCTTC	CASSLRGWNYGYTF
16	NA	NA	TRBJ1-5	TRBV23-1	TGCGCCAGCAGTCCCGAGGACAGAACGGGCGATCAGCCCCAGCATTTT	CASSPEDRTGDQPQHF
14	NA	many	TRBJ1-6	TRBV3-1	TGTGCCAGCAGCCCGAACAGGGATGATTCACCCCTCCACTTT	CASSPNRDDSPLHF
15	TRBD2	NA	TRBJ2-1	TRBV29-1	TGCAGCACAGCCTCCGGGACTAGCGGGGTCGGTGAGCAGTTCTTC	CSTASGTSGVGEQFF
15	TRBD1	NA	TRBJ2-7	TRBV7-6	TGTGCCAGCAGCTCCGGGACAGGGAGTAGCTACGAGCAGTACTTC	CASSSGTGSSYEQYF
15	NA	few	TRBJ1-5	TRBV12-3/TRBV12-4	TGTGCCAGCAGTTCAGGACTTACTCGGGATCAGCCCCAGCATTTT	CASSSGLTRDQPQHF
13	NA	NA	TRBJ2-3	TRBV20-1	TGCAGTGCTAGCGGCGCTTCGGGAGATACGCAGTATTTT	CSASGASGDTQYF
15	NA	many	TRBJ1-3	TRBV6-1	TGTGCCAGCAGTCGACAGGAGAGCTCTGGAAACACCATATATTTT	CASSRQESSGNTIYF
10	NA	NA	TRBJ2-5	TRBV24-1	TGTGCCACCAGTGACAGAGCCCAGTACTTC	CATSDRAQYF
12	TRBD2	many	TRBJ2-3	TRBV20-1	TGCAGTGCTAGCGGGGGGGGAGATACGCAGTATTTT	CSASGGGDTQYF
14	TRBD1	NA	TRBJ1-1	TRBV7-9	TGTGCCAGCAGGGCAGGGGGCGCGTCTACTGAAGCTTTCTTT	CASRAGGASTEAFF
17	TRBD1	few	TRBJ1-5	TRBV6-1	TGTGCCAGCAGTGTAGCGGGGTGGGACAGGGTCAATCAGCCCCAGCATTTT	CASSVAGWDRVNQPQHF
17	NA	NA	TRBJ2-3	TRBV7-9	TGTGCCAGCAGCGACCCCCCGGGGGGACACCACACAGATACGCAGTATTTT	CASSDPPGGHHTDTQYF
16	TRBD1	NA	TRBJ2-1	TRBV7-9	TGTGCCAGCAGCCCTGGACAGGGGGCCTCCTACAATGAGCAGTTCTTC	CASSPGQGASYNEQFF
14	TRBD1	NA	TRBJ2-7	TRBV27	TGTGCCAGCAGTTTGGGGACAGGGTATCGCGAGCAGTACTTC	CASSLGTGYREQYF
15	TRBD2	few	TRBJ2-1	TRBV7-9	TGTGCCAGCAGCCACCGGAGCGGGGGGTTCAATGAGCAGTTCTTC	CASSHRSGGFNEQFF
13	TRBD1	NA	TRBJ2-7	TRBV7-9	TGTGCCAGCAGCCGGGACAGACCCTACGAGCAGTACTTC	CASSRDRPYEQYF
13	NA	NA	TRBJ2-7	TRBV19	TGTGCCAGTAGTATGGACAGAACCTACGAGCAGTACTTC	CASSMDRTYEQYF
15	TRBD1	NA	TRBJ2-2	TRBV28	TGTGCCAGCAGTTTGACAGGGACGAACACCGGGGAGCTGTTTTTT	CASSLTGTNTGELFF
16	TRBD2	NA	TRBJ2-5	TRBV27	TGTGCCAGCAGTTTATTGGCGGGGGGCAACCAAGAGACCCAGTACTTC	CASSLLAGGNQETQYF
13	NA	NA	TRBJ2-2	TRBV7-4	TGCTGGGGGCGACAGCAGCTTACCGGGGAGCTGTTTTTT	CWGRQQLTGELFF
14	NA	many	TRBJ2-7	TRBV6-5	TGTGCCAGCAGTCGACAGGGACTCAACTACGAGCAGTACTTC	CASSRQGLNYEQYF
13	NA	NA	TRBJ2-1	TRBV6-2/TRBV6-3	TGTGCCAGCAGTTACTCGTGGTACAATGAGCAGTTCTTC	CASSYSWYNEQFF
14	NA	NA	TRBJ2-1	TRBV9	TGTGCCAGCAGCGCCCGGTGGGGGATCGATGAGCAGTTCTTC	CASSARWGIDEQFF
12	NA	many	TRBJ1-1	TRBV7-2	TGTGCCAGCAGCTTTGGGGACACTGAAGCTTTCTTT	CASSFGDTEAFF
16	TRBD1	many	TRBJ2-3	TRBV7-9	TGTGCCAGCAGCTCGACCGGGACAGGGGGCACAGATACGCAGTATTTT	CASSSTGTGGTDTQYF
16	TRBD2	few	TRBJ2-7	TRBV6-5	TGTGCCAGCAGTTATCGACTAGCGGGGGATGACTACGAGCAGTACTTC	CASSYRLAGDDYEQYF
15	NA	few	TRBJ2-3	TRBV2	TGTGCCAGCAGTGGGGTAGCGGAGTCCACAGATACGCAGTATTTT	CASSGVAESTDTQYF
14	NA	few	TRBJ2-1	TRBV6-2/TRBV6-3	TGTGCCAGCAGTTACGACTACTCCTACAATGAGCAGTTCTTC	CASSYDYSYNEQFF
12	NA	NA	TRBJ2-1	TRBV12-3/TRBV12-4	TGTGCCAGCAGGGACGGACCCACTGCGGAGTTCTTC	CASRDGPTAEFF
19	TRBD2	few	TRBJ2-2	TRBV5-4	TGTGCCAGCAGCTTGGACCCTCCTCCGACTAGCGGGAACACCGGGGAGCTGTTTTTT	CASSLDPPPTSGNTGELFF
15	NA	few	TRBJ2-7	TRBV19	TGTGCCAGTAGTATAAGGCAGAGATCGACCTACGAGCAGTACTTC	CASSIRQRSTYEQYF
14	NA	NA	TRBJ2-1	TRBV25-1	TGTGCCAGCAGTGAACAGGGTATTGTCTATGAGCAGTTCTTC	CASSEQGIVYEQFF
17	NA	NA	TRBJ2-5	TRBV7-6	TGTGCCAGCAGCCTACAACCCAGTGGGGGCCACCAAGAGACCCAGTACTTC	CASSLQPSGGHQETQYF
10	NA	NA	TRBJ1-1	TRBV10-2	TGCGCCAGGAGGAACACTGAAGCTTTCTTT	CARRNTEAFF
16	TRBD2	NA	TRBJ2-7	TRBV7-9	TGTGCCAGCACCCCAGCGACGGGGGGAAGCTCCTACGAGCAGTACTTC	CASTPATGGSSYEQYF
11	NA	NA	TRBJ2-1	TRBV12-3/TRBV12-4	TGTGCCAGCAGTTATAACAATGAGCAGTTCTTC	CASSYNNEQFF
14	TRBD1	NA	TRBJ1-2	TRBV7-8	TGTGCCAGCAGCTCCCCAGGACAGGGTTATGGCTACACCTTC	CASSSPGQGYGYTF
13	TRBD1	NA	TRBJ1-1	TRBV27	TGTGCCAGCAGTTGGACAGGGAACACTGAAGCTTTCTTT	CASSWTGNTEAFF
12	NA	NA	TRBJ1-6	TRBV19	TGTGCCAGTAGTCAATCTAATTCACCCCTCCACTTT	CASSQSNSPLHF
18	TRBD2	few	TRBJ2-2	TRBV20-1	TGCAGTGCTAGTCGACCGGGACTAGCGGGGGAACAGGACGGGGAGCTGTTTTTT	CSASRPGLAGEQDGELFF
15	TRBD1	NA	TRBJ2-1	TRBV6-5	TGTGCCAGCAGTTACTCCAGACAGGGGTACAATGAGCAGTTCTTC	CASSYSRQGYNEQFF